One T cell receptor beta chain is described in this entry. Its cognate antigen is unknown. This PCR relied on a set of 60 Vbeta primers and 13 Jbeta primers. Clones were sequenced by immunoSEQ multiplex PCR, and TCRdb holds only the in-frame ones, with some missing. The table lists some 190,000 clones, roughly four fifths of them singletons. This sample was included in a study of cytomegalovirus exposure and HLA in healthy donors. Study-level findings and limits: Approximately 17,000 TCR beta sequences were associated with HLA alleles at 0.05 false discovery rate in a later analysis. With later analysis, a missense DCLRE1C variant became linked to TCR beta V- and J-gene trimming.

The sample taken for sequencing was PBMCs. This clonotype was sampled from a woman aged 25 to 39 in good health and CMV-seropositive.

The CDR3 loop reads CASRPSGDRFHEQYF. The DNA of the CDR3 is TGCGCCAGCAGGCCTAGCGGGGATAGGTTCCACGAGCAGTACTTC. The V and J genes are TRBV5-1 and TRBJ2-7; 9 bases agree with TRBD2. This CDR3 comprises 15 residues. After removal of 5 bases from V and 5 bases from J, the junction contained 11 bases not matched to a gene. Germline loops: CDR1 SGHRS, CDR2 YFSETQ.